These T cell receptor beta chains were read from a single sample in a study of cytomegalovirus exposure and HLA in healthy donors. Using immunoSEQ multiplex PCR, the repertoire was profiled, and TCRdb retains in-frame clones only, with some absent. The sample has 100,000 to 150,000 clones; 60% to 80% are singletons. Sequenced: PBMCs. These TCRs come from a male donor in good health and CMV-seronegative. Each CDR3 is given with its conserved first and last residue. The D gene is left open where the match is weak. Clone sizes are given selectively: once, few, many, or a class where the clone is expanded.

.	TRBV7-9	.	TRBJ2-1	CASSLAAGLYNEQFF	TGTGCCAGCAGCTTAGCGGCGGGCCTCTACAATGAGCAGTTCTTC
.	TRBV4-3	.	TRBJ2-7	CASSQELFYEQYF	TGCGCCAGCAGCCAAGAACTGTTTTACGAGCAGTACTTC
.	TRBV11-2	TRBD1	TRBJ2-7	CASSPGQGGEQYF	TGTGCCAGCAGCCCAGGACAGGGCGGCGAGCAGTACTTC
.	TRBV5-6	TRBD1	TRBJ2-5	CASSFGTEETQYF	TGTGCCAGCAGCTTTGGGACAGAAGAGACCCAGTACTTC
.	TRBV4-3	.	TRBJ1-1	CASSQDCTTPLNIEAFF	TGCGCCAGCAGCCAAGACTGTACTACCCCCCTGAACATTGAAGCTTTCTTT
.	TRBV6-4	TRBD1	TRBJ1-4	CASSKTGAPEKLFF	TGTGCCAGCAGTAAAACAGGGGCTCCTGAAAAACTGTTTTTT
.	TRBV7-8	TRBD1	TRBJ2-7	CASSPIQGLGEQYF	TGTGCCAGCAGCCCCATACAGGGGCTTGGCGAGCAGTACTTC
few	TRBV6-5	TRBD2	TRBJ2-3	CASSYSGRGGTDTQYF	TGTGCCAGCAGTTACTCGGGTCGGGGGGGGACAGATACGCAGTATTTT
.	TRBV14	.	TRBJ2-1	CASSQLDRDLANEQFF	TGTGCCAGCAGCCAACTCGACCGGGACTTAGCCAATGAGCAGTTCTTC
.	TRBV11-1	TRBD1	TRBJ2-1	CASSLEQGAVYEQFF	TGTGCCAGCAGCTTAGAGCAGGGGGCTGTCTATGAGCAGTTCTTC
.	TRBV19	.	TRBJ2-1	CASSIDKPRDEQFF	TGTGCCAGTAGTATAGATAAGCCGCGCGATGAGCAGTTCTTC
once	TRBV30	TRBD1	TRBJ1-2	CAWSDPRGFDYGYTF	TGTGCCTGGAGTGACCCCAGGGGGTTTGACTATGGCTACACCTTC
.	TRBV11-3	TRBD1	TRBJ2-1	CASSLGTGGYNEQFF	TGTGCCAGCAGCTTAGGGACAGGGGGCTACAATGAGCAGTTCTTC
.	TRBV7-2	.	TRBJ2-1	CASSYDSYNEQFF	TGTGCCAGCAGCTATGACAGTTACAATGAGCAGTTCTTC
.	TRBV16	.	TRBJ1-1	CASSQSDWGVGNTEAFF	TGTGCCAGCAGCCAATCAGATTGGGGGGTAGGGAACACTGAAGCTTTCTTT
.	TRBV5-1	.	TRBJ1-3	CASSLAGQKSSGNTIYF	TGCGCCAGCAGCTTGGCTGGACAGAAGAGCTCTGGAAACACCATATATTTT
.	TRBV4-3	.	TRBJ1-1	CASSQRGGMNTEAFF	TGCGCCAGCAGCCAACGAGGGGGAATGAACACTGAAGCTTTCTTT
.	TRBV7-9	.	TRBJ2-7	CASSSGSYSYEQYF	TGTGCCAGCAGCTCGGGGTCTTACTCCTACGAGCAGTACTTC
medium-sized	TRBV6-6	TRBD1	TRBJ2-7	CAVQGAGEQYF	TGTGCCGTACAGGGGGCGGGGGAGCAGTACTTC
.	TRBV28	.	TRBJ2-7	CASRQRLGEQYF	TGTGCCAGCAGGCAAAGACTTGGCGAGCAGTACTTC
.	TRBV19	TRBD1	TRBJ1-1	CASGQANTEAFF	TGTGCCAGTGGACAGGCGAACACTGAAGCTTTCTTT
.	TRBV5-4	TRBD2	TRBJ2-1	CASGSLTSGRFEQFF	TGTGCCAGCGGTTCCTTGACTAGCGGGAGGTTTGAGCAGTTCTTC
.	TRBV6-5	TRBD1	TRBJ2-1	CASSTQWTGVNEQFF	TGTGCCAGCAGTACCCAATGGACAGGGGTCAATGAGCAGTTCTTC
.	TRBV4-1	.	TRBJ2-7	CASSQDEGLGYEQYF	TGCGCCAGCAGCCAAGACGAGGGTTTGGGGTACGAGCAGTACTTC
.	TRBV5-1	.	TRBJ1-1	CASSLAAGTEAFF	TGCGCCAGCAGCTTGGCCGCGGGGACTGAAGCTTTCTTT
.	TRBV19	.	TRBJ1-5	CASSLGGQEIIAGPQHF	TGTGCCAGTAGTTTAGGGGGGCAGGAGATTATAGCAGGGCCCCAGCATTTT
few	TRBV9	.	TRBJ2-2	CASSDREHGGELFF	TGTGCCAGCAGCGATCGGGAGCACGGCGGGGAGCTGTTTTTT
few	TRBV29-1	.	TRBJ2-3	CSVGAIRTDTQYF	TGCAGCGTTGGGGCTATTCGCACAGATACGCAGTATTTT
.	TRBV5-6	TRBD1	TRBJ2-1	CASSFRTGVYNEQFF	TGTGCCAGCAGCTTCCGGACAGGGGTTTACAATGAGCAGTTCTTC
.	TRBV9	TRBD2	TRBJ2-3	CASRRTSGGADTQYF	TGTGCCAGCAGAAGGACTAGCGGGGGGGCAGATACGCAGTATTTT
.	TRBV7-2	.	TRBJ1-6	CASSFVSVQSSYNSPLHF	TGTGCCAGCAGCTTCGTATCGGTACAGAGCTCCTATAATTCACCCCTCCACTTT